A selection of T cell receptor beta chains follows, all from one sample in a study of T-cell reconstitution after alpha-beta-depleted transplantation in children. A single record per CDR3 protein comes from TCRdb applying MiXCR to the PCR reads. This sample has fewer than 550,000 distinct CDR3 sequences, with over 10% found just once. The sample was PBMCs, mostly from graft donor cells, taken 180 days after TCRalphabeta/CD19-depleted stem cell transplant. Receptor source: a female patient under 10 years old who had a stem cell transplant for aplastic anemia, so the T cells may come from the graft donor. The CDR3 runs from the conserved cysteine through the conserved F or W. A D gene is named only where the DNA matches it firmly. The listing skips clone size in some rows; elsewhere it reads once, few, many or a size class.

V	J	D	size	CDR3	DNA
TRBV12-3/TRBV12-4	TRBJ2-3	.	.	CASSSPGRDTQYF	TGTGCCAGCAGTTCTCCAGGCCGAGATACGCAGTATTTT
TRBV14	TRBJ2-2	TRBD2	few	CASSQALAGDVHPGELFF	TGTGCCAGCAGCCAAGCACTAGCGGGAGACGTCCATCCCGGGGAGCTGTTTTTT
TRBV7-2	TRBJ1-2	TRBD1	few	CASSQDRGNGYTF	TGTGCCAGCAGCCAGGACAGGGGGAATGGCTACACCTTC
TRBV5-5	TRBJ2-7	.	few	CASSFVTGEQYF	TGTGCCAGCAGCTTCGTGACGGGAGAGCAGTACTTC
TRBV27	TRBJ1-1	.	few	CASSLSRAPRVAFF	TGTGCCAGCAGTTTAAGCAGGGCCCCTAGGGTGGCTTTCTTT
TRBV7-9	TRBJ2-4	.	few	CASSPRGGRNIQYF	TGTGCCAGCAGCCCCAGGGGGGGCAGAAACATTCAGTACTTC
TRBV29-1	TRBJ1-1	TRBD1	few	CSVGTGVGTEAFF	TGCAGCGTTGGGACAGGGGTAGGCACTGAAGCTTTCTTT
TRBV7-2	TRBJ2-1	TRBD2	.	CASSLQPGLALNEQFF	TGTGCCAGCAGTCTCCAACCGGGACTAGCGTTGAATGAGCAGTTCTTC
TRBV5-1	TRBJ2-4	TRBD1	many	CASSPMTRTGGNIQYF	TGCGCCAGCAGCCCGATGACCAGGACAGGGGGGAACATTCAGTACTTC
TRBV5-8	TRBJ2-7	.	.	CASTLFRENYEQYF	TGTGCCAGCACCCTTTTCCGGGAGAACTACGAGCAGTACTTC
TRBV4-2	TRBJ2-7	.	.	CASSQGHSSASSYEQYF	TGTGCCAGCAGCCAAGGGCACTCCAGCGCCAGCTCCTACGAGCAGTACTTC
TRBV3-1	TRBJ1-4	.	.	CASSQDRGSNEKLFF	TGTGCCAGCAGCCAAGATAGGGGTAGTAATGAAAAACTGTTTTTT
TRBV20-1	TRBJ2-1	TRBD2	few	CSARSDPSGSYEQFF	TGCAGTGCTAGGTCGGACCCTAGCGGGAGTTATGAGCAGTTCTTC
TRBV5-1	TRBJ1-3	TRBD1	few	CASSLGDRGPGNTIYF	TGCGCCAGCAGCTTGGGGGACAGGGGGCCTGGAAACACCATATATTTT
TRBV28	TRBJ1-6	TRBD1	.	CASIDYPGGISPLHF	TGTGCCAGCATCGATTACCCAGGGGGCATTTCACCCCTCCACTTT
TRBV28	TRBJ2-7	.	.	CASTARGEQYF	TGTGCCAGCACCGCTCGGGGCGAGCAGTACTTC
TRBV29-1	TRBJ2-1	.	few	CSAHGRGNEQFF	TGCAGCGCCCACGGTAGGGGCAATGAGCAGTTCTTC
TRBV6-1	TRBJ2-7	.	many	CATSPSSYEQYF	TGTGCCACCTCGCCGAGCTCCTACGAGCAGTACTTC
TRBV29-1	TRBJ2-1	TRBD2	few	CSVGRLAFANEQFF	TGCAGCGTTGGCAGACTAGCTTTTGCCAATGAGCAGTTCTTC
TRBV6-2/TRBV6-3	TRBJ2-5	.	.	CASSYDETRYF	TGTGCCAGCAGTTACGACGAGACCCGGTACTTC
TRBV6-5	TRBJ2-7	.	few	CASSYLTGSEQYF	TGTGCCAGCAGTTACTTAACAGGGTCCGAGCAGTACTTC
TRBV7-9	TRBJ2-5	TRBD2	few	CASSLLAGGSTQETQYF	TGTGCCAGCAGCTTACTAGCGGGAGGAAGTACTCAAGAGACCCAGTACTTC